The 21 T cell receptor beta chains reported below all come from one sample, sequenced in a study of T cell changes during pregnancy in multiple sclerosis. Here immunoSEQ multiplex PCR was the method, and the copy in TCRdb shows in-frame clones only, minus some. The table records 75,000 to 80,000 clones, around 93% of them present only once. Specimen: peripheral blood, collected in the second trimester of pregnancy. These receptor sequences come from a female donor in good health, enrolled as a control in a pregnancy study.

The V and J genes are TRBV5-1 and TRBJ2-1, with 11 bases that match TRBD2. CDR3 length: 14 amino acids. J lost 9 bases, V lost 4 bases, and 6 bases had no gene match. Germline-derived CDR1 and CDR2 are SGHRS and YFSETQ. CDR3 sequence (DNA): TGCGCCAGCAGCACTTCCGGGACTAGCGGTGAGCAGTTCTTC. Amino acid sequence: CASSTSGTSGEQFF.

The chain links TRBV19 to TRBJ2-5, with 7 positions matching TRBD2. The V segment lost 3 bases and the J segment 7 bases; nucleotides outside the gene matches: 11. The CDR3 covers 15 residues. The germline CDR1 and CDR2 sequences are LNHDA and SQIVND (reference sequence). CDR3 sequence: CASSMPTSPRGTQYF. The CDR3 bases are TGTGCCAGTAGTATGCCGACTAGCCCTCGAGGGACCCAGTACTTC.

The rearrangement links TRBV4-3 to TRBJ2-1; 7 positions agree with TRBD2. Losses at the gene ends were 0 bases for V and 6 bases for J; bases not matched to a gene: 5. The CDR3 spans 15 residues. From germline, CDR1 is LGHNA and CDR2 YSLEER. The CDR3 sequence: CASSQDLASGNEQFF. CDR3 coding DNA: TGCGCCAGCAGCCAAGATTTGGCTAGCGGCAATGAGCAGTTCTTC.

The chain employs TRBV7-2 and TRBJ2-7; 11 nucleotides match TRBD2. Trimming removed 6 bases from V and 6 bases from J; junction bases left unmatched: 13. The CDR3 covers 16 residues. Germline loops: CDR1 SGHTA, CDR2 FQGNSA. This chain's CDR3 is CASRLAGTSGLGEQYF. The CDR3 bases are TGTGCCAGCAGATTGGCCGGGACTAGCGGTCTTGGCGAGCAGTACTTC.

The chain combines TRBV2 with TRBJ1-5; 11 nucleotides agree with TRBD1. The CDR3 length is 15 residues. Germline V gene data show CDR1 as SNHLY and CDR2 as FYNNEI. J gave up 6 bases and V 4 bases, and 5 bases lay outside the gene matches. The CDR3 DNA sequence: TGTGCCAGCAGTGGGACAGGGGGCCTCGGTCAGCCCCAGCATTTT. Residues: CASSGTGGLGQPQHF.

This chain links TRBV6-5 with TRBJ2-5; maybe TRBD2 (6 bases). This CDR3 is built from 13 residues. CDR1 is MNHEY, CDR2 SVGAGI, per germline. V lost 7 bases and J 4 bases, leaving 13 bases between the germline ends. The CDR3 reads CASTKLAGETQYF. For the CDR3, the DNA is TGTGCCAGCACCAAACTAGCCGGAGAGACCCAGTACTTC.

The chain recombines TRBV7-9 with TRBJ2-5, with 10 nucleotides matching TRBD2. CDR3 length: 16 residues. V lost 1 base, J lost 7 bases, and 9 bases stayed unmatched. The germline V gene has CDR1 SEHNR and CDR2 FQNEAQ (reference sequence). For the CDR3, the DNA is TGTGCCAGCAGCTTAGGGACTAGCGGAACGTTAGGGACCCAGTACTTC. As protein: CASSLGTSGTLGTQYF.

This rearrangement joins TRBV11-3 to TRBJ1-2, with D tentatively TRBD1 (6 bases). This CDR3 region has 12 residues. V was pared by 9 bases and J by 4 bases, with 12 bases between. The germline gives CDR1 SGHNT, CDR2 YENEEA. CDR3 loop: CASAQGTYGYTF. The CDR3 coding sequence is TGTGCCAGTGCACAGGGCACCTATGGCTACACCTTC.

This chain connects TRBV5-6 to TRBJ2-3; D remains ambiguous. The germline V gene has CDR1 SGHDT and CDR2 YYEEEE. This CDR3 region has 14 residues. The V end lost 3 bases, the J end lost 6 bases, and 14 bases lay between the germline ends. The CDR3 loop reads CASSSPPRADTQYF. Written as DNA, the CDR3 is TGTGCCAGCAGCTCACCCCCCCGCGCCGATACGCAGTATTTT.

This chain links TRBV7-8 with TRBJ2-3, with unresolved D. The V and J ends lost 5 bases and 2 bases respectively, with 26 bases between them. This CDR3 is built from 19 residues. Per the germline V gene, CDR1 is SGHVS and CDR2 is FQNEAQ. DNA of the CDR3: TGTGCCAGCAGCCTGCAGAAAATCCCAGGAATCTTCTCCACAGATACGCAGTATTTT. It codes for CASSLQKIPGIFSTDTQYF.

The gene calls are TRBV25-1 and TRBJ2-1; tentative D call: TRBD2 (5 bases). V was shortened by 2 bases and J by 10 bases, with 12 bases between the two germline ends. CDR1 is MGHDK, CDR2 SYGVNS, per germline. This CDR3 has 13 residues. This CDR3 reads CASSEPSLDEQFF. The CDR3 DNA reads as TGTGCCAGCAGTGAACCTAGCTTGGACGAGCAGTTCTTC.

The J gene is TRBJ1-1, the V gene TRBV4-3; possibly TRBD1 for D (5 bases). The germline V gene encodes CDR1 LGHNA and CDR2 YSLEER. The CDR3 contains 14 residues. With 0 bases removed from V and 8 bases from J, the gap between germline ends came to 13 bases. The CDR3 is CASSQDRGMQEAFF. In nucleotides, the CDR3 is TGCGCCAGCAGCCAAGATCGGGGGATGCAAGAAGCTTTCTTT.

The chain couples TRBV5-4 to TRBJ2-7, with D tentatively TRBD2 (6 bases). Germline V lookup: CDR1 SGHNT, CDR2 YYREEE (reference sequence). The CDR3 covers 14 residues. V was shortened by 3 bases and J by 2 bases, with 12 bases between the two germline ends. Here the CDR3 DNA reads TGTGCCAGCAGCTATGGGACTGCTACCTACGAGCAGTACTTC. This sequence encodes CASSYGTATYEQYF.

The CDR3 here is CASSSSVDRGEKLFF. CDR3 DNA: TGTGCCAGCAGCTCCTCCGTGGACAGGGGCGAAAAACTGTTTTTT. The chain recombines TRBV5-6 with TRBJ1-4; 9 bases map to TRBD1. From germline, CDR1 is SGHDT and CDR2 YYEEEE. The trim removed 3 bases at V and 8 bases at J, leaving 8 bases unmatched. CDR3 length: 15 amino acids.

This clone was observed a handful of times. The rearrangement links TRBV5-1 to TRBJ1-6; tentatively, D is TRBD1 (5 bases). The CDR3 extends over 15 amino acids. V lost 4 bases, J lost 0 bases, and 8 bases lay in between. The V gene's germline CDR1 is SGHRS and CDR2 YFSETQ. As DNA, the CDR3 is TGCGCCAGCAGCCTCGACAGCTCCTATAATTCACCCCTCCACTTT. Protein: CASSLDSSYNSPLHF.

The chain is built from TRBV30 and TRBJ2-7; 8 bases align to TRBD2. This CDR3 has 13 residues. Germline V gene sequence: CDR1 GTSNPN, CDR2 SVGIG (reference sequence). V lost 2 bases and J lost 3; bases outside the gene matches: 3. Written as DNA, the CDR3 is TGTGCCTGGAGTAGAGCGGGGGTCTACGAGCAGTACTTC. It specifies CAWSRAGVYEQYF.

The CDR3 DNA reads as TGCGCCAGCAGCCAAGATCCTAGCGGGGGGGCTGTCTATGAGCAGTTCTTC. It specifies CASSQDPSGGAVYEQFF. The chain links TRBV4-3 to TRBJ2-1; 12 bases agree with TRBD2. This CDR3 is built from 17 residues. V lost 0 bases, J lost 8 bases, and 8 bases stayed unmatched. The germline gives CDR1 LGHNA, CDR2 YSLEER.

This chain links TRBV19 with TRBJ1-6, with 10 bases that match TRBD1. V dropped 6 bases and J dropped 9; count of bases not matched to a gene: 5. Germline CDR1 LNHDA, CDR2 SQIVND (reference sequence). This CDR3 has 14 amino acids. The CDR3 DNA is TGTGCCAGTAGGGGGACAGGGGTTAGTTCACCCCTCCACTTT. Translation gives CASRGTGVSSPLHF.

J is TRBJ1-1 and V is TRBV10-2, with a weak D call TRBD1 (5 bases). Germline CDR1 reads WSHSY; CDR2 reads SAAADI. V lost 3 bases, J lost 7 bases, and 6 bases lay in between. This CDR3 is 11 amino acids long. CDR3 protein: CASSERGEAFF. The CDR3 DNA reads as TGCGCCAGCAGTGAAAGGGGTGAAGCTTTCTTT.

The rearrangement uses TRBV7-2 and TRBJ2-3; 7 bases match TRBD1. The V and J ends lost 5 bases and 7 bases, in that order; junction bases with no gene match: 12. CDR1 and CDR2 (germline): SGHTA, FQGNSA. The CDR3 sequence is 15 residues long. The CDR3 sequence is CASSPQDRNANTQYF. CDR3 nucleotides: TGTGCCAGCAGCCCCCAGGACAGGAACGCGAATACGCAGTATTTT.

The chain links TRBV4-2 to TRBJ1-4, with D uncertain. Germline lookup yields CDR1 LGHNA and CDR2 YNFKEQ. Trimming stripped 0 bases from V and 4 bases from J, with 9 bases between. This CDR3 contains 15 residues. DNA for the CDR3: TGTGCCAGCAGCCAAGATCGGCAGGTTAATGAAAAACTGTTTTTT. It yields the protein CASSQDRQVNEKLFF.